These 21 T cell receptor beta chains share one sample of origin, sequenced in a study of T cells in Graves' hyperthyroidism and ophthalmopathy. Amplified regions were TCR beta CDR3 sequences from RNA transcripts. RT-PCR in the first round (using the HTBI primer set) targeted the TCR CDR3. TCRdb used MiXCR to reprocess the multiplex PCR reads, holding one entry per CDR3 protein. The sample lists approximately 220,000 distinct CDR3 sequences, about 18% occurring once. The sample was blood. These receptors were obtained from a man in his forties or fifties with Graves' hyperthyroidism.

There are many counts of this clonotype. The chain uses TRBV28 and TRBJ2-5; no firm D call. The V gene's germline CDR1 is MDHEN and CDR2 SYDVKM. This CDR3 region has 14 residues. The germline V and J ends were trimmed by 5 bases and 5 bases, with 15 bases remaining between them. The CDR3 sequence: CASSIGSPLETQYF. The CDR3 DNA follows: TGTGCCAGCAGTATCGGGTCCCCCCTTGAGACCCAGTACTTC.

In this sample, this clonotype turned up a few times. This chain links TRBV2 with TRBJ2-6; D is possibly TRBD1 (5 bases). V was trimmed by 5 bases and J by 3 bases, leaving 8 bases between them. This CDR3 has 14 residues. Germline CDR1 SNHLY, CDR2 FYNNEI. CDR3 amino acids: CASSTRGGANVLTF. The CDR3, as DNA: TGTGCCAGCAGTACAAGGGGTGGGGCCAACGTCCTGACTTTC.

This clonotype was observed at least ten times. J is TRBJ1-2 and V is TRBV4-2; 9 bases are shared with TRBD1. Germline CDR1 reads LGHNA; CDR2 reads YNFKEQ. V was clipped by 2 bases and J by 0 bases; unmatched bases: 4. This CDR3 has 16 amino acids. CDR3 protein: CASSQIQGAPNYGYTF. DNA of the CDR3: TGTGCCAGCAGCCAAATACAGGGGGCACCTAACTATGGCTACACCTTC.

Ten or more counts support this clonotype. The gene calls are TRBV24-1 and TRBJ1-5; 7 nucleotides align to TRBD1. The CDR3 covers 16 residues. The germline gives CDR1 KGHDR, CDR2 SFDVKD. Trimming cost V 2 bases and J 4 bases; bases outside gene matches: 7. CDR3 region: CATSDSRRGINQPQHF. CDR3 sequence (DNA): TGTGCCACCAGTGATTCCCGCAGGGGGATAAATCAGCCCCAGCATTTT.

This clonotype appeared many times. The CDR3 region is CASSLRAGEKLFF. As DNA, the CDR3 is TGTGCCAGCAGTTTGAGGGCGGGCGAAAAACTGTTTTTT. The rearrangement uses TRBV12-3 or TRBV12-4 and TRBJ1-4; D is ambiguous. The CDR3 loop spans 13 amino acids. Trimming pared 3 bases from V and 8 bases from J, leaving 10 bases between.

In regard to this clonotype: Being one base from a much bigger clone, this may be a read error. The CDR3 is CAISVGQGREQYF. The CDR3 DNA is TGTGCCATCTCGGTGGGACAGGGACGCGAGCAGTACTTC. The rearrangement uses TRBV18 and TRBJ2-7, with TRBD1 identical over 9 bases. Germline-derived CDR1 and CDR2 are KGHSH and LQKENI. This CDR3 spans 13 amino acids. The ends lost 10 bases at V and 6 bases at J; junction bases unmatched: 10.

This clonotype came up many times. The CDR3 protein is CASSLGTSASYEQYF. In nucleotides, the CDR3 is TGTGCCAGCAGCCTAGGGACTAGCGCGTCCTACGAGCAGTACTTC. The chain employs TRBV7-8 and TRBJ2-7; 10 positions agree with TRBD2. Germline CDR1 is SGHVS and CDR2 is FQNEAQ. The length of the CDR3 is 15 residues. Trimming removed 5 bases from V and 1 base from J; junction bases left unmatched: 5.

The chain combines TRBV9 with TRBJ2-1; TRBD1 is a possible D gene (5 bases). This CDR3 comprises 13 residues. Germline-derived CDR1 and CDR2 are SGDLS and YYNGEE. Trimming stripped 0 bases from V and 6 bases from J, with 7 bases between. CDR3 amino acids: CASSVGQGNEQFF. The CDR3 coding sequence is TGTGCCAGCAGCGTAGGCCAGGGCAATGAGCAGTTCTTC.

This clonotype occurred many times. The germline gene is not matched at one end of the junction; a read error may be the cause. The V and J genes are TRBV7-7 and TRBJ2-1, with 8 bases identical to TRBD1. In germline, CDR1 is SSHAT, CDR2 FNYEAQ (reference sequence). The CDR3 contains 16 residues. The CDR3 loop reads CASSPEDRAHYNEQFF. CDR3 nucleotides: TGTGCTAGCAGCCCAGAGGACAGGGCACACTACAATGAGCAGTTCTTC.

This clonotype showed up many times. The genes are TRBV9 and TRBJ1-2; 8 nucleotides match TRBD1. V was pared by 3 bases and J by 7 bases, with 17 bases of the junction left unmatched. Germline-derived CDR1 and CDR2 are SGDLS and YYNGEE. This CDR3 has 17 residues. The CDR3 bases are TGTGCCAGCAGCGCCCCGGGACAGGCAGCTTTGGAGAGTGGCTACACCTTC. Protein sequence: CASSAPGQAALESGYTF.

This clonotype came up many times. V is TRBV4-3 and J is TRBJ1-5, with D maybe TRBD1 (5 bases). Germline CDR1 LGHNA, CDR2 YSLEER. This CDR3 spans 15 amino acids. V was trimmed by 2 bases and J by 6 bases, leaving 14 bases between them. The CDR3 sequence: CASSQRTGGGQPQHF. The CDR3 nucleotides read TGCGCCAGCAGCCAACGGACTGGGGGGGGTCAGCCCCAGCATTTT.

The gene calls are TRBV9 and TRBJ1-4; 8 bases map to TRBD1. J gave up 6 bases and V 0 bases, and 1 base lay outside the gene matches. Germline CDR1 SGDLS, CDR2 YYNGEE. The CDR3 length is 14 residues. The CDR3: CASSVAGGHEKLFF. The CDR3 DNA sequence: TGTGCCAGCAGCGTAGCAGGGGGCCATGAAAAACTGTTTTTT.

This clonotype was seen repeatedly, ten times or more. The rearrangement joins TRBV7-2 to TRBJ2-5, with D maybe TRBD2 (7 bases). V was trimmed by 6 bases and J by 3 bases, leaving 14 bases between them. Germline V gene lookup returns CDR1 SGHTA and CDR2 FQGNSA. The CDR3 extends over 14 amino acids. CDR3 nucleotide sequence: TGTGCCAGCAGTTCACCGGGGGGCAAAGAGACCCAGTACTTC. As protein: CASSSPGGKETQYF.

The chain couples TRBV5-1 to TRBJ2-7, with TRBD1 identical over 8 bases. The CDR3 extends over 15 amino acids. V lost 3 bases and J lost 7; bases outside the gene matches: 12. Per germline, CDR1 SGHRS and CDR2 YFSETQ. CDR3 bases: TGCGCCAGCAGCTATACCGGGACAGGTGATATGGAGCAGTACTTC. Encoded protein: CASSYTGTGDMEQYF.

This clonotype came up many times. The chain recombines TRBV6-2 or TRBV6-3 with TRBJ1-5; D uncertain. Trimming removed 0 bases from V and 0 bases from J, with 6 bases in between. The CDR3 contains 15 residues. Per germline, CDR1 MNHEY and CDR2 SVGEGT. The DNA for the CDR3 is TGTGCCAGCAGTTACTCGAGTAATAGCAATCAGCCCCAGCATTTT. Residues: CASSYSSNSNQPQHF.

In this sample, this clonotype turned up many times. The chain links TRBV7-6 to TRBJ2-5; D perhaps matches TRBD2 (5 bases). V was clipped by 9 bases and J by 2 bases, with 16 bases between them. CDR1 and CDR2 from the germline V gene are SGHVS and FNYEAQ. The CDR3 consists of 14 residues. CDR3 in amino acids: CASSVSATQETQYF. Written as DNA, the CDR3 is TGTGCCAGTTCGGTTAGCGCGACACAAGAGACCCAGTACTTC.

This clonotype was observed many times. V gene TRBV2 combines with J gene TRBJ2-2; maybe TRBD2 (5 bases). This CDR3 contains 11 residues. Trimming removed 8 bases from V and 6 bases from J, with 7 bases in between. From germline, CDR1 is SNHLY and CDR2 FYNNEI. CDR3 in DNA: TGTGCCAGCGAGGAGGCCGGGGAGCTGTTTTTT. This gives the protein CASEEAGELFF.

This clonotype was picked up many times. V usage is TRBV11-2 and J usage is TRBJ2-3; TRBD2 matches at 10 bases. V lost 5 bases to trimming and J lost 0 bases; unmatched junction nucleotides: 5. CDR1 SGHAT and CDR2 FQNNGV come from the germline V gene. This CDR3 has 16 residues. The CDR3 protein is CASSRLAGESTDTQYF. The DNA of the CDR3 is TGTGCCAGCAGCCGTCTAGCGGGGGAGAGCACAGATACGCAGTATTTT.

This clonotype has only a few counts. The chain carries TRBV7-6 and TRBJ2-1, with D possibly being TRBD2 (6 bases). The germline V gene has CDR1 SGHVS and CDR2 FNYEAQ. V lost 1 base and J 5 bases, leaving 9 bases between the germline ends. The CDR3 loop spans 14 amino acids. The CDR3, as DNA: TGTGCCAGCAGCTTAGTGGGCGGGGACAATGAGCAGTTCTTC. This sequence encodes CASSLVGGDNEQFF.

This clonotype showed up just a few times. This chain connects TRBV4-3 to TRBJ2-2, with a weak D call TRBD2 (7 bases). The CDR3 has 15 amino acids. Trimming stripped 6 bases from V and 4 bases from J, with 15 bases between. The germline V gene has CDR1 LGHNA and CDR2 YSLEER. CDR3: CASRRGGGATGELFF. DNA for the CDR3: TGCGCCAGCAGGAGGGGGGGGGGCGCCACCGGGGAGCTGTTTTTT.

This clonotype was detected ten times or more. The CDR3, as DNA: TGTGCCAGCAGTTTAGGGACAGGGTGGCAGCCCCAGCATTTT. Its protein product is CASSLGTGWQPQHF. V gene TRBV12-3 or TRBV12-4 combines with J gene TRBJ1-5, with 8 positions matching TRBD1. The CDR3 runs to 14 residues. V lost 1 base and J lost 7; bases outside the gene matches: 3.